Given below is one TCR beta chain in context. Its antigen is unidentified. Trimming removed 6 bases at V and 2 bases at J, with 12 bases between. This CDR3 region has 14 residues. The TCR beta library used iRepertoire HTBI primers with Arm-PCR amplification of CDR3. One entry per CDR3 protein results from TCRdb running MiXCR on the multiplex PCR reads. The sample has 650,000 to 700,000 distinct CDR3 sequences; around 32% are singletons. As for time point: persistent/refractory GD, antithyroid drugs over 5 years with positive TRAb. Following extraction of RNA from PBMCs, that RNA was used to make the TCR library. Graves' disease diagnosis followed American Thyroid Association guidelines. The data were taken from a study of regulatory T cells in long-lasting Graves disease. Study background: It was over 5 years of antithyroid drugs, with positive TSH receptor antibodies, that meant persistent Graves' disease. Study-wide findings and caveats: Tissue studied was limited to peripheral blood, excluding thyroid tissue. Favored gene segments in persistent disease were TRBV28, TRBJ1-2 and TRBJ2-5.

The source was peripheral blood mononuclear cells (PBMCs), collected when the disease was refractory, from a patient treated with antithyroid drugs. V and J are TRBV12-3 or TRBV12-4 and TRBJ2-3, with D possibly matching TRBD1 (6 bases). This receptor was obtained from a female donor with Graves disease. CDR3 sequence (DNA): TGTGCCAGCAGGCTTACAGGGCTCACAGATACGCAGTATTTT. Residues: CASRLTGLTDTQYF.